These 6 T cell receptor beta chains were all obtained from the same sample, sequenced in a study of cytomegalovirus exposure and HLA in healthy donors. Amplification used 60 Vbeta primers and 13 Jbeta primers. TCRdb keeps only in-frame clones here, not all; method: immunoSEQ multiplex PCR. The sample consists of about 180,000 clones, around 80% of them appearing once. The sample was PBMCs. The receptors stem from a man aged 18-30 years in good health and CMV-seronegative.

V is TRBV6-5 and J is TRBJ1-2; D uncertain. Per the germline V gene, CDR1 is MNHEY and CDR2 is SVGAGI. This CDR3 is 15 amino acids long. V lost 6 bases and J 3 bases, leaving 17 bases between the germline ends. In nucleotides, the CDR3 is TGTGCCAGCAGCAACGAACCACCGGGAGACTATGGCTACACCTTC. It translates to CASSNEPPGDYGYTF.

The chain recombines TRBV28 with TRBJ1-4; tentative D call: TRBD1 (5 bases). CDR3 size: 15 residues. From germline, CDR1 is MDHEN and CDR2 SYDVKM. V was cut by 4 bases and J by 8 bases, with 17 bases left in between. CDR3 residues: CASSSVGRVEEKLFF. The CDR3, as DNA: TGTGCCAGCAGTTCGGTTGGCAGGGTAGAAGAAAAACTGTTTTTT.

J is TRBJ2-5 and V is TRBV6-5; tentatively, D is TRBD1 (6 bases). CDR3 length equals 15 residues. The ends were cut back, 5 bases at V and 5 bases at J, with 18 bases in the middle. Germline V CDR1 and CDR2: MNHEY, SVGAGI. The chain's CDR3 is CASSTLTGISETQYF. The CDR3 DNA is TGTGCCAGCAGTACACTTACAGGGATATCGGAGACCCAGTACTTC.

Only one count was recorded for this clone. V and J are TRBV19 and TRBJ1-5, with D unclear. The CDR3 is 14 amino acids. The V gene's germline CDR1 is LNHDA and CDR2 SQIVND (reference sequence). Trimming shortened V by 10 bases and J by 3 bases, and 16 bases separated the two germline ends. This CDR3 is CATTLVGVNQPQHF. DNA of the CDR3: TGTGCCACCACCCTGGTGGGAGTCAATCAGCCCCAGCATTTT.

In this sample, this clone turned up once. This CDR3 reads CASSPGTFNYGYTF. The CDR3 nucleotides read TGTGCCAGCTCACCCGGGACTTTTAACTATGGCTACACCTTC. The chain recombines TRBV18 with TRBJ1-2; TRBD1 is a possible D gene (5 bases). This CDR3 is built from 14 residues. From germline, CDR1 is KGHSH and CDR2 LQKENI. The ends were cut back, 3 bases at V and 1 base at J, with 9 bases in the middle.

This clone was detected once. The CDR3 here is CASSFPSQPQHF. CDR3 nucleotides: TGTGCCAGCAGCTTCCCGTCCCAGCCCCAGCATTTT. V usage is TRBV7-9 and J usage is TRBJ1-5; D unclear. The CDR3 has 12 residues. Germline CDR1 reads SEHNR; CDR2 reads FQNEAQ (reference sequence). V lost 3 bases, J lost 7 bases, and 7 bases lay in between.